Listed here is a single T cell receptor (beta chain). This clonotype was detected many times. Its antigen specificity is not known. Base quality data are lacking; no much larger clone is found one base away. Measured from the cysteine to the phenylalanine, the CDR3 is 15 residues long. The CDR3 DNA has 45 bases and is translated from base 1. Trimming takes 2 bases off V and 3 bases off J; junction bases not matched to a gene: 6. These data belong to a study of blood T cells in healthy people across ages (dated by TCRdb to the mid-2010s). Regarding the research as a whole: In model experiments, roughly one uniquely barcoded TCR beta cDNA molecule per two T cells was captured by template switching. Using deep sequencing normalized with unique cDNA molecular identifiers, the study measured how TCR beta repertoire diversity changes with age. Donors were grouped into four age groups: young (average roughly 15 years), middle-aged (roughly 37), aged (about 60) and long-lived (just over 80). To avoid experimental bias, donors of different ages were spread randomly across the sequencing lanes. For two donors (one aged 18 to 30 and one aged 80 or older), the study analyzed two additional independent replicas of 1 million unique cDNA reads from the same blood draw. The paper as a whole reports these results and caveats: As age increased, observed TCR beta diversity per million T cells dropped in a roughly linear way, and a significant reduction was already evident by age 40. Since profiling was done on bulk unsorted PBMCs, naive and antigen-experienced compartments could not be conclusively compared. Estimates of total diversity based on one million sequenced T cells were regarded as lower bounds and as underestimates. Donor CMV infection status was unknown, potentially confounding age-related changes in expanded clonotypes. Observed TCR beta diversity correlated strongly with the percentage of naive T cells measured by flow cytometry. Compared with the aged group, more naive CD4+ T cells, fewer expanded clones and increased TCR diversity were shown by the long-lived group, suggesting age selection.

Donors were a few dozen systemically healthy Caucasian individuals from Russia aged roughly 6 to 95 years. Ten milliliters of peripheral blood were drawn from each donor into EDTA-treated Vacutainer tubes. Ficoll-Paque density-gradient centrifugation was used to isolate PBMCs, with at least 7 million per sample. Total RNA, at least 6 micrograms per sample, was extracted from PBMCs with Trizol reagent. Naive CD45RAhigh/CD27high T cell percentages were measured by flow cytometry on a PBMC aliquot from every donor. Libraries were prepared through 5' RACE. Reads for this sample came from an Illumina HiSeq 2500. The second PCR ran for roughly 7 to 11 cycles and used a J-beta primer mix along with a sample-barcoded 5' primer. A unique molecular identifier was introduced onto each TCR beta cDNA molecule by a template-switch 5' adaptor carrying 12 random nucleotides. Each sample yielded at least 3 million CDR3-containing paired-end reads. First-strand cDNA was synthesized from all RNA with the Mint cDNA synthesis kit, primed by a TRBC-specific oligonucleotide. Following uracil-DNA glycosylase treatment, all cDNA underwent a first 18-cycle PCR with the universal primers M1SS and BC2_uni_R. The source study handled its data this way. For normalization, 1 million high-quality reads were randomly selected from each sample, with every read carrying a distinct molecular identifier. Instead of being binned into consensus sequences, reads with shared molecular identifiers were discarded. MiTCR, set to a Q25 quality threshold and the strictest error-elimination algorithm, was used for CDR3 identification, clonotype clustering and error correction. Lower-bound total TCR beta diversity was estimated with a nonparametric unseen species model using Euler transformation. TCRdb trimmed the raw reads at Q25, called clones with MiXCR and kept productive beta chains. Under each unique CDR3 protein, matching rows form one entry showing the most common genes and DNA. The authors' filters were not applied to this entry. The sample table shows 1.5 million to 2 million distinct CDR3 sequences, and around 35% are seen once. The ten largest account for over 9% of the sample.

The sample taken for sequencing was blood. The sequence was collected from a woman aged 25-40 years in good health. This chain is built from TRBV12-3 or TRBV12-4 and TRBJ2-7; TRBD1 fits 8 bases in the junction. The CDR3 amino acid sequence is: CASSLKSGGSYEQYF. The DNA sequence is TGTGCCAGCAGTTTAAAGTCAGGGGGCAGCTACGAGCAGTACTTC.